These 7 T cell receptor beta chains originate from one sample sequenced in a study of blood T cell repertoires in COVID-19. The protocol was immunoSEQ multiplex PCR, while the TCRdb copy is restricted to in-frame clones and leaves out a portion. Altogether some 67,000 clones are present, around 86% being singletons, with the ten largest covering approximately 5.6%. The material sequenced was peripheral blood. All receptors derive from a man aged 50-60 years with active COVID-19.

The chain couples TRBV7-2 to TRBJ2-7; tentative D call: TRBD1 (5 bases). CDR1 and CDR2 (germline): SGHTA, FQGNSA. CDR3 length: 14 residues. V was pared by 4 bases and J by 6 bases, with 16 bases between. Here the CDR3 reads CASSSSRQSVEQYF. CDR3 DNA sequence: TGTGCCAGCAGCTCCTCACGACAGAGTGTCGAGCAGTACTTC.

The rearrangement joins TRBV6-6 to TRBJ2-7, with TRBD2 identical over 8 bases. This CDR3 spans 15 amino acids. The J segment lost 3 bases and the V segment lost 5 bases, leaving 9 bases of the junction unmatched. Germline lookup yields CDR1 MNHNY and CDR2 SVGAGI (reference sequence). CDR3 nucleotide sequence: TGTGCCAGCAGTCCAACTAGCGGCTACAGCTACGAGCAGTACTTC. It translates to CASSPTSGYSYEQYF.

This clone was detected once. The chain joins TRBV9 to TRBJ2-2; maybe TRBD2 (6 bases). V gave up 0 bases and J gave up 9 bases, with 15 bases separating them. Per the germline V gene, CDR1 is SGDLS and CDR2 is YYNGEE. The CDR3 spans 15 residues. The DNA for the CDR3 is TGTGCCAGCAGCGTAGAGGAAGCGGGTTGGAGGGAGCTGTTTTTT. Translated: CASSVEEAGWRELFF.

The chain couples TRBV25-1 to TRBJ2-1, with D perhaps matching TRBD2 (6 bases). The length of the CDR3 is 15 residues. V dropped 2 bases and J dropped 7 bases, with 15 bases sitting between them. The V gene's germline CDR1 is MGHDK and CDR2 SYGVNS. CDR3 sequence reads: CASSEAAGRGNEQFF. CDR3 bases: TGTGCCAGCAGTGAAGCTGCGGGACGGGGGAATGAGCAGTTCTTC. The full variable domain, completed using reference TRBV25-1 and TRBJ2-1, is EADIYQTPRYLVIGTGKKITLECSQTMGHDKMYWYQQDPGMELHLIHYSYGVNSTEKGDLSSESTVSRIRTEHFPLTLESARPSHTSQYLCASSEAAGRGNEQFFGPGTRLTVL.

The V and J genes are TRBV5-1 and TRBJ2-7; 9 nucleotides line up with TRBD1. J lost 0 bases, V lost 7 bases, and 5 bases had no gene match. From germline, CDR1 is SGHRS and CDR2 YFSETQ. The CDR3 is 14 residues long. As DNA, the CDR3 is TGCGCCAGCCGTGACAGGGGGAGCTCCTACGAGCAGTACTTC. Its translation is CASRDRGSSYEQYF. Supplemented by reference TRBV5-1 and TRBJ2-7, the full variable domain reads KAGVTQTPRYLIKTRGQQVTLSCSPISGHRSVSWYQQTPGQGLQFLFEYFSETQRNKGNFPGRFSGRQFSNSRSEMNVSTLELGDSALYLCASRDRGSSYEQYFGPGTRLTVT.

This CDR3 is CASSLTLREGSDTQYF. The CDR3 DNA reads as TGCGCCAGCAGCTTAACGTTACGGGAGGGTTCCGATACGCAGTATTTT. The J gene is TRBJ2-3, the V gene TRBV5-1, with 8 positions matching TRBD2. Trimming cost V 2 bases and J 6 bases; bases outside gene matches: 11. CDR1 is SGHRS and CDR2 is YFSETQ in the germline V gene. The CDR3 runs 16 residues.

The chain combines TRBV23-1 with TRBJ2-7, with D tentatively TRBD2 (5 bases). TRBV23-1 is an ORF, with its function uncertain. V gave up 0 bases and J gave up 2 bases, with 14 bases separating them. The CDR3 has 16 residues. CDR3 nucleotides: TGCGCCAGCAGTCAATCCAGCGGAACTGGGGCCTACGAGCAGTACTTC. This gives the protein CASSQSSGTGAYEQYF.